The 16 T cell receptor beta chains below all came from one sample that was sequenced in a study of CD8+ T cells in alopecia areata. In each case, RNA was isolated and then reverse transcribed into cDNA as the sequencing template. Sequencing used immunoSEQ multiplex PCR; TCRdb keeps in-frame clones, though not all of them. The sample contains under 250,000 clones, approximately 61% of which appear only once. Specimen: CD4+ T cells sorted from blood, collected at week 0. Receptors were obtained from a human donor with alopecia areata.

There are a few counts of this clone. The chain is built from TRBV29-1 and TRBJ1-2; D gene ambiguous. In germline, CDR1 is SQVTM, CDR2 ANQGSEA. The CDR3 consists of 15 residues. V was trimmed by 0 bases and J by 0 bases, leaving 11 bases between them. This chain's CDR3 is CSVEDGGYSNYGYTF. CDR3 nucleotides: TGCAGCGTTGAAGACGGCGGGTACTCTAACTATGGCTACACCTTC. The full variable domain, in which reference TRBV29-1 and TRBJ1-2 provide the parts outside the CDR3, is SAVISQKPSRDICQRGTSLTIQCQVDSQVTMMFWYRQQPGQSLTLIATANQGSEATYESGFVIDKFPISRPNLTFSTLTVSNMSPEDSSIYLCSVEDGGYSNYGYTFGSGTRLTVV.

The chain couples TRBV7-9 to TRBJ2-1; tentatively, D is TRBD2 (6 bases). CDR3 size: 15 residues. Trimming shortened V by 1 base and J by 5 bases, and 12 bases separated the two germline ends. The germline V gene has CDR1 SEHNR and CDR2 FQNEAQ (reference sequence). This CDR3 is CASSLDHGLNNEQFF. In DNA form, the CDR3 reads TGTGCCAGCAGCTTAGATCATGGACTAAACAATGAGCAGTTCTTC.

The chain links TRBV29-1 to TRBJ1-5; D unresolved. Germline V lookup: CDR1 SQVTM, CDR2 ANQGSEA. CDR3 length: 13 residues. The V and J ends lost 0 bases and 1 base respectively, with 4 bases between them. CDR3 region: CSVEEGSNQPQHF. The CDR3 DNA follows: TGCAGCGTTGAAGAGGGGAGCAATCAGCCCCAGCATTTT. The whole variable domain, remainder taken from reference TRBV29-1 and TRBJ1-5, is SAVISQKPSRDICQRGTSLTIQCQVDSQVTMMFWYRQQPGQSLTLIATANQGSEATYESGFVIDKFPISRPNLTFSTLTVSNMSPEDSSIYLCSVEEGSNQPQHFGDGTRLSIL.

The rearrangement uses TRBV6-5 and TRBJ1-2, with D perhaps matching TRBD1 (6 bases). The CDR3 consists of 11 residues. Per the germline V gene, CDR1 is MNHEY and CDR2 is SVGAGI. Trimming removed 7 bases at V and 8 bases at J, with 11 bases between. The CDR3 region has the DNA TGTGCCAGCACCCAAGGGGGAGGCTACACCTTC. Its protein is CASTQGGGYTF.

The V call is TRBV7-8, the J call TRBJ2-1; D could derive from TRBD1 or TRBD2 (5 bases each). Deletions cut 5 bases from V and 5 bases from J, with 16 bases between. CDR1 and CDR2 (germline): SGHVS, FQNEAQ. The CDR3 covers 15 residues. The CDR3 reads CASSLLGPTDNEQFF. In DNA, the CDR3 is TGTGCCAGCAGCCTCCTGGGACCTACAGACAATGAGCAGTTCTTC.

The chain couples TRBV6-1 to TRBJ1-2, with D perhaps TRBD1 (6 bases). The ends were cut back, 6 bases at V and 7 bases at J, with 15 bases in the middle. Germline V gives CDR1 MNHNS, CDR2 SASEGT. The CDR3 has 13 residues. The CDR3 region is CASSPRQAFGYTF. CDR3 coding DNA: TGTGCCAGCAGCCCCCGACAGGCTTTTGGCTACACCTTC.

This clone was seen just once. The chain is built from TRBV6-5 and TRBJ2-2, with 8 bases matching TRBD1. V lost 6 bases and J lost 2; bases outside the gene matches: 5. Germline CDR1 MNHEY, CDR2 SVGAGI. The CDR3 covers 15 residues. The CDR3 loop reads CASREDRVNTGELFF. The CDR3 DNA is TGTGCCAGCAGAGAGGACAGGGTTAACACCGGGGAGCTGTTTTTT.

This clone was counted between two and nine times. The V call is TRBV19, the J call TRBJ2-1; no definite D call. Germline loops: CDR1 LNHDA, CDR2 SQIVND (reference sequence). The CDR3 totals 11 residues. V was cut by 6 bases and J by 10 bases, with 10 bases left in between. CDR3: CASRRAGEQFF. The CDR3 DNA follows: TGTGCCAGTAGAAGGGCTGGCGAGCAGTTCTTC. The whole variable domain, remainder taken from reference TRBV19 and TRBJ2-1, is DGGITQSPKYLFRKEGQNVTLSCEQNLNHDAMYWYRQDPGQGLRLIYYSQIVNDFQKGDIAEGYSVSREKKESFPLTVTSAQKNPTAFYLCASRRAGEQFFGPGTRLTVL.

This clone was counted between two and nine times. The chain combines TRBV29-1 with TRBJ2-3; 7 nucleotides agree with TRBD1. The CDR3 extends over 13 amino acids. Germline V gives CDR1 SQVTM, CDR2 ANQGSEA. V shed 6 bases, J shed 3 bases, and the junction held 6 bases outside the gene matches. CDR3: CSVHRGKTDTQYF. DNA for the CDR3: TGCAGCGTCCACAGGGGTAAGACAGATACGCAGTATTTT.

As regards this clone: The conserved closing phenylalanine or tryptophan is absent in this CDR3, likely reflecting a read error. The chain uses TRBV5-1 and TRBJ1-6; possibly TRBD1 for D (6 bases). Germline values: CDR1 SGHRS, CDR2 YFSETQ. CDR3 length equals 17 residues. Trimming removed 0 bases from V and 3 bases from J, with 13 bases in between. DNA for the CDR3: TGCGCCAGCAGCTTGGAAGCCAGGGGAAACTATAATTCACCCCTCCACCTT. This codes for CASSLEARGNYNSPLHL.

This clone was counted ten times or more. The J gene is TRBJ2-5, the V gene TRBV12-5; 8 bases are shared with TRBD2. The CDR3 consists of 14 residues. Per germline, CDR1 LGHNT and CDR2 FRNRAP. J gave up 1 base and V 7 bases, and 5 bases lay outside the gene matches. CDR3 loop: CASVWREAQETQYF. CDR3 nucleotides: TGTGCTAGTGTTTGGCGGGAGGCCCAAGAGACCCAGTACTTC.

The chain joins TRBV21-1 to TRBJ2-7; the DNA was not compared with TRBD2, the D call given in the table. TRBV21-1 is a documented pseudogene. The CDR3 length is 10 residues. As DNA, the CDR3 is TGTGCCAGAAGGAGGGGCGAGCAGTACTTC. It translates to CARRRGEQYF.

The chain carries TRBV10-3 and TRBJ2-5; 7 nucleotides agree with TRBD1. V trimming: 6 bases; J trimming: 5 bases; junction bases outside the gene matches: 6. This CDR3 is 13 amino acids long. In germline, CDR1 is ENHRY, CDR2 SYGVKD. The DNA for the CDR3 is TGTGCCATCAGAGGGACAGTCGCGGAGACCCAGTACTTC. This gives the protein CAIRGTVAETQYF.

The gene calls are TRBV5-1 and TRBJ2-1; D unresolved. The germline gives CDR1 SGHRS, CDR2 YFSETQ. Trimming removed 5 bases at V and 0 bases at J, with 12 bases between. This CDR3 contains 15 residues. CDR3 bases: TGCGCCAGCAGGGAATGGGTGAGCTCCTACAATGAGCAGTTCTTC. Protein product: CASREWVSSYNEQFF. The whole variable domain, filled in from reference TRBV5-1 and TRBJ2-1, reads KAGVTQTPRYLIKTRGQQVTLSCSPISGHRSVSWYQQTPGQGLQFLFEYFSETQRNKGNFPGRFSGRQFSNSRSEMNVSTLELGDSALYLCASREWVSSYNEQFFGPGTRLTVL.

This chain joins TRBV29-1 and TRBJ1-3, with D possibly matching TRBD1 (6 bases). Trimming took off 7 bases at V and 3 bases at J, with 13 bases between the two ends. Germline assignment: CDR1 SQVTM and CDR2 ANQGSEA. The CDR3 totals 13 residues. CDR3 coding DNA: TGCAGCGCCAAGAGGGGGGTTGGAAACACCATATATTTT. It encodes CSAKRGVGNTIYF.

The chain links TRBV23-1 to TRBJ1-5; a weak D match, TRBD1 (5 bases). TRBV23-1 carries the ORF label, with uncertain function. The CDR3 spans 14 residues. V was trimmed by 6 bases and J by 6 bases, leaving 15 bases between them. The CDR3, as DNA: TGCGCCAGCAGGGGGCTTCCTTTGGGTCAGCCCCAGCATTTT. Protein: CASRGLPLGQPQHF.